This passage covers 17 T cell receptor beta chains from one sample sequenced in a study of pediatric ulcerative colitis. Sequencing was performed with immunoSEQ multiplex PCR; in TCRdb, only in-frame clones are kept and a portion is missing. The sample comprises 44,000 or so clones, about four fifths of which are singletons, and 3.5% to 4.5% rests with the top ten. Rectal tissue came from one to two pinch biopsies taken at colonoscopy. The sequencing input was gut tissue. All receptors come from a girl aged 10 to 17 with moderate ulcerative colitis.

The V gene is TRBV18, the J gene TRBJ1-1, with 8 bases that match TRBD1. This CDR3 is 16 amino acids long. The germline CDR1 and CDR2 sequences are KGHSH and LQKENI. V was clipped by 4 bases and J by 3 bases; unmatched bases: 10. The CDR3 loop reads CASSLEGDRRHTEAFF. The CDR3 DNA is TGTGCCAGCTCACTGGAAGGGGACAGGCGGCACACTGAAGCTTTCTTT.

The genes are TRBV5-1 and TRBJ1-1; D is undetermined. This CDR3 has 11 residues. V was cut by 0 bases and J by 7 bases, with 4 bases left in between. CDR1 is SGHRS and CDR2 is YFSETQ in the germline V gene. The CDR3 bases are TGCGCCAGCAGCTTGGGGATTGAAGCTTTCTTT. Encoded protein: CASSLGIEAFF.

V usage is TRBV6-1 and J usage is TRBJ1-2; no firm D call. The CDR3 covers 16 residues. Germline V lookup: CDR1 MNHNS, CDR2 SASEGT. Trimming pared 0 bases from V and 4 bases from J, leaving 15 bases between. CDR3 nucleotide sequence: TGTGCCAGCAGTGAAGCGGTTGGGGAATCCGGCTATGGCTACACCTTC. This codes for CASSEAVGESGYGYTF.

V usage is TRBV6-5 and J usage is TRBJ1-1; the match to TRBD1 covers 9 bases. With 11 bases clipped from V and 4 bases from J, the junction kept 8 bases outside the gene matches. In germline, CDR1 is MNHEY, CDR2 SVGAGI. This CDR3 has 13 amino acids. Here the CDR3 reads CASRGGQGTEAFF. In DNA, the CDR3 is TGTGCCTCCCGGGGGGGACAGGGCACTGAAGCTTTCTTT.

In this sample, this clone turned up a few times. The chain recombines TRBV5-1 with TRBJ2-7; 7 bases fit TRBD2. The trim removed 4 bases at V and 3 bases at J, leaving 7 bases unmatched. This CDR3 comprises 14 residues. Germline V gene lookup returns CDR1 SGHRS and CDR2 YFSETQ. The CDR3 loop reads CASSPEWGGYEQYF. CDR3 DNA sequence: TGCGCCAGCAGCCCGGAGTGGGGGGGCTACGAGCAGTACTTC.

The chain is built from TRBV6-5 and TRBJ1-2; D gene unclear. Germline V lookup: CDR1 MNHEY, CDR2 SVGAGI. The CDR3 sequence is 11 residues long. Trimming left V 10 bases short and J 5 bases short, with 11 bases between. CDR3 DNA: TGTGCCACCGGAGGGCCGTATGGCTACACCTTC. Translating gives CATGGPYGYTF.

This chain links TRBV6-1 with TRBJ1-1; D call uncertain. V was pared by 3 bases and J by 4 bases, with 9 bases between. CDR1 is MNHNS and CDR2 is SASEGT in the germline V gene. CDR3 size: 13 residues. The CDR3: CASSENMFTEAFF. The CDR3 DNA sequence: TGTGCCAGCAGTGAGAACATGTTCACTGAAGCTTTCTTT.

CDR3 DNA sequence: TGTGCCAGCAGCCACGGACAGGAAGAGACCCAGTACTTC. Amino acid sequence: CASSHGQEETQYF. The chain employs TRBV7-6 and TRBJ2-5, with 7 bases fitting TRBD1. This CDR3 is built from 13 residues. CDR1 and CDR2 (germline): SGHVS, FNYEAQ. V lost 5 bases and J lost 3; bases outside the gene matches: 3. Supplemented by reference TRBV7-6 and TRBJ2-5, the full variable domain reads GAGVSQSPRYKVTKRGQDVALRCDPISGHVSLYWYRQALGQGPEFLTYFNYEAQQDKSGLPNDRFSAERPEGSISTLTIQRTEQRDSAMYRCASSHGQEETQYFGPGTRLLVL.

The chain uses TRBV7-9 and TRBJ1-4; D remains ambiguous. The germline gives CDR1 SEHNR, CDR2 FQNEAQ (reference sequence). V was trimmed by 0 bases and J by 4 bases, leaving 12 bases between them. The CDR3 totals 16 residues. The CDR3 region is CASSLALGTVNEKLFF. The DNA of the CDR3 is TGTGCCAGCAGCTTAGCGTTGGGCACAGTTAATGAAAAACTGTTTTTT.

This clone is medium-sized within its sample. The V gene is TRBV19, the J gene TRBJ1-2, with a possible D match to TRBD1 (5 bases). Germline CDR1 reads LNHDA; CDR2 reads SQIVND (reference sequence). The V gene lost 1 base and the J gene lost 4 bases, with 13 bases spanning the gap. CDR3 length: 15 amino acids. The CDR3 here is CASSIAQGFGYGYTF. The DNA for the CDR3 is TGTGCCAGTAGTATAGCTCAGGGATTCGGCTATGGCTACACCTTC. Together with reference TRBV19 and TRBJ1-2, the CDR3 gives the full variable domain: DGGITQSPKYLFRKEGQNVTLSCEQNLNHDAMYWYRQDPGQGLRLIYYSQIVNDFQKGDIAEGYSVSREKKESFPLTVTSAQKNPTAFYLCASSIAQGFGYGYTFGSGTRLTVV.

This clone showed up just a few times. The chain carries TRBV25-1 and TRBJ1-2; D is perhaps TRBD1 (6 bases). The CDR3 sequence is 12 residues long. The germline CDR1 and CDR2 sequences are MGHDK and SYGVNS. This CDR3 reads CVGGTGRYGYTF. Written as DNA, the CDR3 is TGTGTCGGGGGTACAGGGCGGTATGGCTACACCTTC.

V is TRBV7-6 and J is TRBJ1-5; D is unclear. Germline CDR1 SGHVS, CDR2 FNYEAQ. V was cut by 5 bases and J by 4 bases, with 9 bases left in between. This CDR3 is 13 amino acids long. CDR3 sequence: CASSVGENQPQHF. The DNA of the CDR3 is TGTGCCAGCAGCGTCGGTGAGAATCAGCCCCAGCATTTT.

Note on this clone: This sample also contains other DNA sequences that code for the same CDR3. The chain combines TRBV5-6 with TRBJ1-2; D may be TRBD1 (5 bases). Between the trimmed V and J ends, which lost 4 bases and 7 bases, there was a span of 17 bases. The CDR3 totals 14 residues. CDR1 SGHDT and CDR2 YYEEEE come from the germline V gene. CDR3 in amino acids: CASSLGGGTVGYTF. DNA of the CDR3: TGTGCCAGCAGCCTAGGTGGGGGGACGGTTGGCTACACCTTC.

The chain carries TRBV28 and TRBJ2-3; the match to TRBD2 covers 13 bases. The CDR3 has 17 residues. CDR1 MDHEN and CDR2 SYDVKM come from the germline V gene. V lost 5 bases, J lost 8 bases, and 13 bases stayed unmatched. The CDR3 bases are TGTGCCAGCAGTCGTCAGTTACTAGCGGGAGGGCCAGGTACGCAGTATTTT. Its protein is CASSRQLLAGGPGTQYF.

V and J are TRBV6-7 and TRBJ1-6; weak D call: TRBD1 (5 bases). TRBV6-7 is an ORF, with its function uncertain. The CDR3 extends over 14 amino acids. The ends were cut back, 5 bases at V and 8 bases at J, with 13 bases in the middle. The CDR3 DNA follows: TGTGCCAGCAGTACCGGGACGCACGATTCACCCCTCCACTTT. Translated, it gives CASSTGTHDSPLHF.

The rearrangement joins TRBV7-8 to TRBJ2-6; no clear D. V was clipped by 1 base and J by 0 bases, with 10 bases between them. Germline V CDR1 and CDR2: SGHVS, FQNEAQ. The CDR3 runs to 17 residues. The CDR3 here is CASSLVSWGSGANVLTF. CDR3 in DNA: TGTGCCAGCAGCTTAGTCTCTTGGGGCTCTGGGGCCAACGTCCTGACTTTC.

The V gene is TRBV30, the J gene TRBJ2-1; 12 bases fit TRBD2. The junction had 5 bases not matched to a gene; V was cut back by 5 bases and J by 6 bases. The CDR3 contains 14 residues. Germline lookup yields CDR1 GTSNPN and CDR2 SVGIG (reference sequence). CDR3 sequence (DNA): TGTGCCTGGCACAGACTAGCGGGAGTCAATGAGCAGTTCTTC. Protein: CAWHRLAGVNEQFF. The full variable domain, in which reference TRBV30 and TRBJ2-1 provide the parts outside the CDR3, is SQTIHQWPATLVQPVGSPLSLECTVEGTSNPNLYWYRQAAGRGLQLLFYSVGIGQISSEVPQNLSASRPQDRQFILSSKKLLLSDSGFYLCAWHRLAGVNEQFFGPGTRLTVL.